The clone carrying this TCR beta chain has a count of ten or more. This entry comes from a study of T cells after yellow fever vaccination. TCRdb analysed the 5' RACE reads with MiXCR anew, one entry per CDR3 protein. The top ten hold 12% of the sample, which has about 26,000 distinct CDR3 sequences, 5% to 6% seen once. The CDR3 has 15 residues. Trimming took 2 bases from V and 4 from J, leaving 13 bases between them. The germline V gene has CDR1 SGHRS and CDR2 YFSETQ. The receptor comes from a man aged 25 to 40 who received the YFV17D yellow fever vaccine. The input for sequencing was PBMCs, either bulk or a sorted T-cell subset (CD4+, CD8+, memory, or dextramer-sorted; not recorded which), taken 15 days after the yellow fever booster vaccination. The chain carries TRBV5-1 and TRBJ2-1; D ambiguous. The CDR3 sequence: CASSLGLGGYNEQFF. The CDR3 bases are TGCGCCAGCAGCTTAGGCCTTGGCGGATACAATGAGCAGTTCTTC.